Sequencing of this T cell receptor beta chain was carried out in a study of blood T cell repertoires in COVID-19. Study context: T cells, B-cell-depleted T cells, or PBMCs supplied cDNA or gDNA.

Authors' analysis steps: Reference gene primer amplification gave estimated nucleated cell counts. Clones were read by immunoSEQ multiplex PCR, and TCRdb kept only the in-frame ones, dropping some. V and J calls and clone size are as listed in that table; D and trimming were resolved from the DNA. The sample includes roughly 230,000 clones, roughly 84% of them seen just once. Trimming left V 3 bases short and J 4 bases short, with 10 bases between. This CDR3 comprises 14 residues. Per germline, CDR1 SGHRS and CDR2 YFSETQ. This TCR was sampled from a woman aged 45-60 years with acute or convalescent COVID-19. Sequencing was done on a sample of peripheral blood. The V call is TRBV5-1, the J call TRBJ1-4; D not resolved. CDR3 sequence reads: CASSSGSNNEKLFF. CDR3 in DNA: TGCGCCAGCAGCTCGGGAAGTAATAATGAAAAACTGTTTTTT.